These 13 T cell receptor beta chains came from one sample sequenced in a study of shared clonotypes between healthy human individuals. Produced via immunoSEQ multiplex PCR; TCRdb's table is partial and in-frame only. The profile covers around 700,000 clones, with about 78% appearing a single time and approximately 1.8% taken by the ten largest. The sample consisted of memory CD4+ T cells sorted from blood. Subset described: CD45RA-negative fraction. The receptors originated from a woman in her 30s in good health.

This rearrangement joins TRBV14 to TRBJ2-7, with D maybe TRBD1 (6 bases). This CDR3 contains 17 residues. Trimming took 4 bases from V and 2 from J, leaving 21 bases between them. Germline CDR1 reads SGHDN; CDR2 reads FVKESK. CDR3 in DNA: TGTGCCAGCAGCCCCGCCACCGGGGACAAGTCTACCTACGAGCAGTACTTC. The encoded protein is CASSPATGDKSTYEQYF.

This chain joins TRBV11-1 and TRBJ2-7; no clear D. Trimming removed 0 bases from V and 0 bases from J, with 6 bases in between. This CDR3 contains 14 residues. Looked up from germline, CDR1 is SGHAT and CDR2 is FQDESV (reference sequence). The CDR3 sequence is CASSLARNSYEQYF. CDR3 DNA: TGTGCCAGCAGCTTAGCGAGGAACTCCTACGAGCAGTACTTC.

The chain recombines TRBV5-1 with TRBJ2-5, with unresolved D. This CDR3 spans 17 amino acids. The ends were cut back, 1 base at V and 5 bases at J, with 21 bases in the middle. Germline assignment: CDR1 SGHRS and CDR2 YFSETQ. The CDR3 bases are TGCGCCAGCAGCTTGAACGGACCCGATAAGTTTGGTGAGACCCAGTACTTC. This codes for CASSLNGPDKFGETQYF.

This clone was recorded a few times. The chain combines TRBV30 with TRBJ1-2; 7 positions match TRBD1. CDR1 is GTSNPN and CDR2 is SVGIG in the germline V gene (reference sequence). The CDR3 covers 13 residues. V was pared by 2 bases and J by 7 bases, with 7 bases of the junction left unmatched. The CDR3 spells CAWSRAGGVGYTF. The CDR3 coding sequence is TGTGCCTGGAGTAGGGCAGGGGGTGTTGGCTACACCTTC. Filled out from reference TRBV30 and TRBJ1-2, the complete variable domain reads SQTIHQWPATLVQPVGSPLSLECTVEGTSNPNLYWYRQAAGRGLQLLFYSVGIGQISSEVPQNLSASRPQDRQFILSSKKLLLSDSGFYLCAWSRAGGVGYTFGSGTRLTVV.

The chain joins TRBV5-5 to TRBJ2-1; D unresolved. The CDR3 runs 10 residues. The V end was cut by 2 bases, the J end by 8 bases, with 2 bases between. Germline CDR1 and CDR2: SGHKS and YYEKEE (reference sequence). The DNA for the CDR3 is TGTGCCAGCAGCTTTCATGAGCAGTTCTTC. It translates to CASSFHEQFF.

The J gene is TRBJ1-5, the V gene TRBV10-3; 10 positions match TRBD1. Germline CDR1 and CDR2: ENHRY and SYGVKD. The junction had 9 bases not matched to a gene; V was cut back by 3 bases and J by 7 bases. CDR3 length: 16 residues. CDR3 sequence (DNA): TGTGCCATCAGTGAACATGGGACAGGGGAAGGGCAGCCCCAGCATTTT. Translation gives CAISEHGTGEGQPQHF.

The J gene is TRBJ2-1, the V gene TRBV19; a weak D match, TRBD2 (6 bases). The CDR3 runs to 13 residues. CDR1 is LNHDA and CDR2 is SQIVND in the germline V gene (reference sequence). V was trimmed by 7 bases and J by 3 bases, leaving 10 bases between them. In DNA, the CDR3 is TGTGCCAGTAAAAAGGAGGGCTACAATGAGCAGTTCTTC. It is translated as CASKKEGYNEQFF.

This rearrangement joins TRBV11-1 to TRBJ1-1, with 10 positions matching TRBD1. This CDR3 region has 19 residues. Trimming removed 7 bases from V and 4 bases from J; junction bases left unmatched: 21. Germline lookup yields CDR1 SGHAT and CDR2 FQDESV (reference sequence). The CDR3 nucleotides are TGTGCCAGCACGCGAGCAAATTTCGGACAGGGGGGTCGGGGCACTGAAGCTTTCTTT. Translation: CASTRANFGQGGRGTEAFF.

The chain recombines TRBV7-6 with TRBJ2-2, with 7 bases lining up with TRBD2. Germline V CDR1 and CDR2: SGHVS, FNYEAQ. Losses at the gene ends were 5 bases for V and 1 base for J; bases not matched to a gene: 7. This CDR3 spans 16 amino acids. Here the CDR3 DNA reads TGTGCCAGCAGCCCAGGCCCGGGAGGGAACACCGGGGAGCTGTTTTTT. Residues: CASSPGPGGNTGELFF.

Note on this clone: Since a much larger clone is just one base distant, this may be a read error. The same CDR3 also results from other DNA sequences found in this sample. V usage is TRBV6-5 and J usage is TRBJ2-5; D is uncertain. V gave up 0 bases and J gave up 5 bases, with 1 base separating them. This CDR3 spans 11 amino acids. Germline CDR1 and CDR2: MNHEY and SVGAGI. The chain's CDR3 is CASSYSETQYF. The CDR3 DNA sequence: TGTGCCAGCAGTTACTCTGAGACCCAGTACTTC.

The chain employs TRBV29-1 and TRBJ2-5, with D possibly matching TRBD1 (6 bases). CDR1 SQVTM and CDR2 ANQGSEA come from the germline V gene. The CDR3 has 15 amino acids. Trimming removed 6 bases from V and 1 base from J, with 18 bases in between. CDR3 DNA sequence: TGCAGCGTGGCCGGGTTAGGACAGATCCAAGAGACCCAGTACTTC. Translating gives CSVAGLGQIQETQYF.

CDR3 in DNA: TGTGCCAGCAGTTACCTAGAAAGGACTGAAGCTTTCTTT. Translated: CASSYLERTEAFF. This chain joins TRBV6-6 and TRBJ1-1, with unresolved D. CDR3 length equals 13 residues. Germline loops: CDR1 MNHNY, CDR2 SVGAGI (reference sequence). V was pared by 2 bases and J by 5 bases, with 9 bases between.

The CDR3 region is CASSQGLGTLTYEQYF. The CDR3 nucleotides read TGCGCCAGCAGCCAGGGCCTTGGGACATTAACCTACGAGCAGTACTTC. The chain has TRBV4-1 and TRBJ2-7; D may be TRBD1 (6 bases). Germline CDR1 is MGHRA and CDR2 is YSYEKL. The CDR3 has 16 residues. The V end lost 3 bases, the J end lost 2 bases, and 17 bases lay between the germline ends.